Listed below are T cell receptor beta chains from one sample, sequenced in a study of cytomegalovirus exposure and HLA in healthy donors. The data were produced by immunoSEQ multiplex PCR, yet TCRdb's version contains in-frame clones alone and is incomplete. The table has 200,000 or so clones, roughly four fifths seen once. Sequences were obtained from PBMCs. These receptors were obtained from a woman aged 18-29 years in good health and CMV-seronegative. CDR3s include the opening cysteine and the closing phenylalanine or tryptophan. D genes are given only for firm matches. The size entry is marked missing in some rows and otherwise reads once, few, many or a size class.

v_gene: TRBV2
abundance: once
d_gene: .
j_gene: TRBJ2-7
CDR3aa: CASSDDRSFSYEQYF
CDR3nt: TGTGCCAGCAGTGATGACAGATCCTTCTCCTACGAGCAGTACTTC

v_gene: TRBV9
abundance: .
d_gene: .
j_gene: TRBJ1-1
CDR3aa: CASTAQLHPSVNTEAFF
CDR3nt: TGTGCCAGCACCGCACAGTTGCATCCCTCAGTGAACACTGAAGCTTTCTTT

v_gene: TRBV6-5
abundance: .
d_gene: .
j_gene: TRBJ2-7
CDR3aa: CASSYASGSSYEQYF
CDR3nt: TGTGCCAGCAGTTATGCAAGCGGAAGCTCCTACGAGCAGTACTTC

v_gene: TRBV30
abundance: .
d_gene: .
j_gene: TRBJ2-1
CDR3aa: CAWSASRYNEQFF
CDR3nt: TGTGCCTGGAGTGCTAGTCGCTACAATGAGCAGTTCTTC

v_gene: TRBV15
abundance: few
d_gene: .
j_gene: TRBJ2-4
CDR3aa: CATGTAGNIQYF
CDR3nt: TGTGCAACCGGGACGGCGGGGAACATTCAGTACTTC

v_gene: TRBV19
abundance: .
d_gene: .
j_gene: TRBJ2-7
CDR3aa: CASSLNTQRDYEQYF
CDR3nt: TGTGCCAGTAGTCTGAACACTCAGCGAGACTACGAGCAGTACTTC

v_gene: TRBV7-2
abundance: .
d_gene: .
j_gene: TRBJ2-5
CDR3aa: CASSPSGPQETQYF
CDR3nt: TGTGCCAGCAGCCCAAGTGGGCCACAAGAGACCCAGTACTTC

v_gene: TRBV6-5
abundance: .
d_gene: TRBD1
j_gene: TRBJ1-4
CDR3aa: CASSYETGADEKLFF
CDR3nt: TGTGCCAGCAGTTACGAGACAGGGGCCGACGAAAAACTGTTTTTT

v_gene: TRBV6-5
abundance: .
d_gene: .
j_gene: TRBJ1-3
CDR3aa: CASSYSNRERNTIYF
CDR3nt: TGTGCCAGCAGTTACTCGAACAGGGAGCGAAACACCATATATTTT

v_gene: TRBV6-1
abundance: .
d_gene: TRBD2
j_gene: TRBJ2-7
CDR3aa: CASSEGLAAGEQYF
CDR3nt: TGTGCCAGCAGTGAGGGACTAGCGGCGGGAGAGCAGTACTTC

v_gene: TRBV9
abundance: .
d_gene: TRBD2
j_gene: TRBJ2-1
CDR3aa: CASSPSGGLRVQFF
CDR3nt: TGTGCCAGCAGCCCTAGCGGGGGACTTAGGGTGCAGTTCTTC

v_gene: TRBV5-1
abundance: .
d_gene: TRBD1
j_gene: TRBJ1-1
CDR3aa: CASREGQTNTEAFF
CDR3nt: TGCGCCAGCAGGGAGGGACAGACTAACACTGAAGCTTTCTTT

v_gene: TRBV4-1
abundance: .
d_gene: .
j_gene: TRBJ1-4
CDR3aa: CASSQDEGGPKGKLFF
CDR3nt: TGCGCCAGCAGCCAAGATGAAGGGGGTCCTAAAGGAAAACTGTTTTTT

v_gene: TRBV5-1
abundance: few
d_gene: .
j_gene: TRBJ1-2
CDR3aa: CASSLVGRDYGYTF
CDR3nt: TGCGCCAGCAGCTTGGTAGGCAGGGACTATGGCTACACCTTC

v_gene: TRBV28
abundance: .
d_gene: .
j_gene: TRBJ2-7
CDR3aa: CASSLPRFIYEQYF
CDR3nt: TGTGCCAGCAGTTTACCTCGGTTCATCTACGAGCAGTACTTC

v_gene: TRBV25-1
abundance: .
d_gene: TRBD2
j_gene: TRBJ2-5
CDR3aa: CASEPRRVAGEGLETQYF
CDR3nt: TGTGCCAGCGAACCACGTAGGGTGGCGGGAGAGGGTTTGGAGACCCAGTACTTC

v_gene: TRBV19
abundance: few
d_gene: .
j_gene: TRBJ2-5
CDR3aa: CASSSRAEAGGTQYF
CDR3nt: TGTGCCAGTAGTAGCCGGGCCGAAGCCGGGGGGACCCAGTACTTC

v_gene: TRBV29-1
abundance: .
d_gene: .
j_gene: TRBJ2-5
CDR3aa: CSVSGGRVETQYF
CDR3nt: TGCAGCGTTTCCGGAGGGAGAGTAGAGACCCAGTACTTC

v_gene: TRBV5-8
abundance: .
d_gene: .
j_gene: TRBJ1-4
CDR3aa: CASSPDRATNEKLFF
CDR3nt: TGTGCCAGCAGCCCGGACAGAGCAACTAATGAAAAACTGTTTTTT

v_gene: TRBV29-1
abundance: .
d_gene: TRBD1
j_gene: TRBJ2-7
CDR3aa: CSVKIGTVTYEQYF
CDR3nt: TGCAGCGTTAAAATCGGGACAGTCACCTACGAGCAGTACTTC

v_gene: TRBV7-6
abundance: .
d_gene: TRBD1
j_gene: TRBJ1-2
CDR3aa: CASSKEPQGEYGYTF
CDR3nt: TGTGCCAGCAGCAAGGAGCCCCAGGGGGAGTATGGCTACACCTTC

v_gene: TRBV19
abundance: .
d_gene: .
j_gene: TRBJ2-7
CDR3aa: CASSIGGEQYF
CDR3nt: TGTGCCAGTAGTATAGGCGGGGAGCAGTACTTC

v_gene: TRBV18
abundance: .
d_gene: TRBD1
j_gene: TRBJ1-5
CDR3aa: CASSPPALAGGPDQPQHF
CDR3nt: TGTGCCAGCTCACCACCAGCTTTGGCAGGGGGTCCCGATCAGCCCCAGCATTTT

v_gene: TRBV5-1
abundance: .
d_gene: TRBD2
j_gene: TRBJ2-5
CDR3aa: CASWTSWETQYF
CDR3nt: TGCGCCAGCTGGACTAGTTGGGAGACCCAGTACTTC

v_gene: TRBV2
abundance: .
d_gene: .
j_gene: TRBJ2-1
CDR3aa: CASSGIGQNEQFF
CDR3nt: TGTGCCAGCAGTGGAATAGGACAGAATGAGCAGTTCTTC

v_gene: TRBV27
abundance: .
d_gene: TRBD2
j_gene: TRBJ2-1
CDR3aa: CASSFPARGRNEQFF
CDR3nt: TGTGCCAGCAGTTTTCCGGCGCGGGGGAGGAATGAGCAGTTCTTC

v_gene: TRBV27
abundance: .
d_gene: .
j_gene: TRBJ2-5
CDR3aa: CASMVGGGETQYF
CDR3nt: TGTGCCAGCATGGTGGGAGGCGGAGAGACCCAGTACTTC

v_gene: TRBV19
abundance: .
d_gene: TRBD1
j_gene: TRBJ2-7
CDR3aa: CASRPGQGAGRNEQYF
CDR3nt: TGTGCCAGTAGGCCGGGACAGGGGGCAGGTCGAAACGAGCAGTACTTC

v_gene: TRBV27
abundance: .
d_gene: .
j_gene: TRBJ2-3
CDR3aa: CASSLSTRGTDTQYF
CDR3nt: TGTGCCAGCAGTTTATCTACCCGAGGCACAGATACGCAGTATTTT

v_gene: TRBV7-8
abundance: .
d_gene: .
j_gene: TRBJ1-5
CDR3aa: CASSLQSNQPQHF
CDR3nt: TGTGCCAGCAGCTTACAAAGCAATCAGCCCCAGCATTTT

v_gene: TRBV28
abundance: .
d_gene: TRBD1
j_gene: TRBJ1-3
CDR3aa: CASSSTGDLSGNTIYF
CDR3nt: TGTGCCAGCAGTTCGACAGGGGACCTCTCTGGAAACACCATATATTTT

v_gene: TRBV5-1
abundance: .
d_gene: TRBD2
j_gene: TRBJ2-5
CDR3aa: CASSSITGGDIQETQYF
CDR3nt: TGCGCCAGCAGCTCAATAACGGGGGGAGATATCCAAGAGACCCAGTACTTC

v_gene: TRBV2
abundance: .
d_gene: TRBD2
j_gene: TRBJ2-7
CDR3aa: CASGGGVGEQYF
CDR3nt: TGTGCCAGCGGGGGGGGAGTGGGGGAGCAGTACTTC

v_gene: TRBV19
abundance: .
d_gene: .
j_gene: TRBJ2-7
CDR3aa: CASSTGTSDHEQYF
CDR3nt: TGTGCCAGTAGTACCGGGACTTCGGACCACGAGCAGTACTTC